This T cell receptor beta chain was retrieved from a study of human T cells and chemical hapten exposure. Whole-study results and caveats: Positive correlation was observed between PT1 expanded TCR counts and patch test score. There were significantly more large CDR3 similarity clusters among expanded TCRs than among controls.

Documented time point: patch test 1, 2 weeks after DPC sensitization. Sample treatment: therapeutic diphenylcyclopropenone sensitization with weekly scalp DPC. Unfractionated whole blood was the source from which total RNA was extracted. V lost 4 bases and J 4 bases, leaving 8 bases between the germline ends. This CDR3 region has 13 residues. CDR1 SGHTA and CDR2 FQGNSA come from the germline V gene. The sample holds a few counts of this clonotype. Its antigen is not known. TCRdb re-called the RACE reads through MiXCR, storing one row per CDR3 protein. The data contain roughly 86,000 distinct CDR3 sequences, over 9.5% of them singletons.

This specimen was whole blood, taken in connection with sensitization to the hapten diphenylcyclopropenone (DPC). The TCR sequence derives from a middle-aged man with alopecia areata. Some clones in this sample may be carry-over from other donors' samples. The chain joins TRBV7-2 to TRBJ2-1; D call uncertain. The CDR3 sequence is CASSSELYNEQFF. The CDR3 region has the DNA TGTGCCAGCAGCTCCGAGCTATACAATGAGCAGTTCTTC.